Sequencing of this T cell receptor beta chain was carried out in a study of prognosis after radiotherapy for stage I lung cancer. The table lists this clonotype with many counts. The junction shows a germline mismatch at one end, possibly a read error. The CDR3 runs to 11 residues. CDR1 and CDR2 (germline): MNHEY, SVGEGT. Two-round multiplex PCR on genomic DNA was the method by which TCR beta CDR3 was amplified. Each TRBV and TRBJ gene had its own primer in the first PCR round. Each CDR3 protein is one row after TCRdb ran MiXCR on the multiplex PCR reads. This repertoire shows around 60,000 distinct CDR3 sequences, about 25% found once; its top ten account for around 8.1%.

The gene calls are TRBV6-2 or TRBV6-3 and TRBJ1-3; no clear D. This TCR was recovered from a donor of 50 years or more with non-small cell lung cancer. The material was PBMCs, obtained before or after stereotactic body radiation therapy (not recorded which). The CDR3 nucleotides are TGTGCCAGCAGACCCCAACGGGCCATTTTTTTT. It yields the protein CASRPQRAIFF.